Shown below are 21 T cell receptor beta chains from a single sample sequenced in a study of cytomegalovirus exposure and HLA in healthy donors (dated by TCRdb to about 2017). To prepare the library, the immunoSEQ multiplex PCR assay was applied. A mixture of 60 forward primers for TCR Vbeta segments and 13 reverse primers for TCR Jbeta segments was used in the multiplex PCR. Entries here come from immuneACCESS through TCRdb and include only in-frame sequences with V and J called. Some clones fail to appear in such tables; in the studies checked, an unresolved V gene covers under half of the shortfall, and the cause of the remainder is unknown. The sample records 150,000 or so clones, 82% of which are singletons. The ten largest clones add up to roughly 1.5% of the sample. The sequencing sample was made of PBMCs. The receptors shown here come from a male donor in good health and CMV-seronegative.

The CDR3 DNA follows: TGTGCCAGCAGCAAGGGCGGACAGGGGGCAACTAATGAAAAACTGTTTTTT. Amino acid sequence: CASSKGGQGATNEKLFF. The chain combines TRBV21-1 with TRBJ1-4; the table's D call of TRBD1 was not tested on the DNA. TRBV21-1 is assigned pseudogene status. The CDR3 is 17 amino acids.

The CDR3 DNA follows: TGTGCCTCACGGGACAGGGTATTTTCAGATACGCAGTATTTT. Its protein product is CASRDRVFSDTQYF. The chain combines TRBV19 with TRBJ2-3; 9 nucleotides match TRBD1. CDR1 and CDR2 (germline): LNHDA, SQIVND (reference sequence). The CDR3 contains 14 residues. V was clipped by 11 bases and J by 4 bases; unmatched bases: 10.

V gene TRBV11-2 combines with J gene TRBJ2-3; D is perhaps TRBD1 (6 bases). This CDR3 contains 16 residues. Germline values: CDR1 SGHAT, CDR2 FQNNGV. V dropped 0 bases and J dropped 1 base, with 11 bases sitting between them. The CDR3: CASSLDFGQRTDTQYF. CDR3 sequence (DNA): TGTGCCAGCAGCTTAGATTTTGGACAGCGCACAGATACGCAGTATTTT.

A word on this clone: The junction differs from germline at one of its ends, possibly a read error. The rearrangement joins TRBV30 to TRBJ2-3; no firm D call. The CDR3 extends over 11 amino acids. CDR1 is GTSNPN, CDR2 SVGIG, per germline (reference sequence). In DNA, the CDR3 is TGTGCCTGGACCCAGGTGGCCCGCGTTAATTTT. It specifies CAWTQVARVNF.

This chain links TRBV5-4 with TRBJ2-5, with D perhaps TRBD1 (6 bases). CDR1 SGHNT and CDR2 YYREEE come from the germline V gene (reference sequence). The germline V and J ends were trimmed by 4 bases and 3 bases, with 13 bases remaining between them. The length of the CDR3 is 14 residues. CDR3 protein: CASSRTALEETQYF. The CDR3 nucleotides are TGTGCCAGCAGCCGGACAGCTTTAGAAGAGACCCAGTACTTC.

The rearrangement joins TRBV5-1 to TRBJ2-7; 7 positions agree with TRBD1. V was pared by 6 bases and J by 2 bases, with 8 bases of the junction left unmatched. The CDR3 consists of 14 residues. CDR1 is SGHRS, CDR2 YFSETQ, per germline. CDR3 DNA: TGCGCCAGCACTAAAGGGCAGGGGGCCTACGAGCAGTACTTC. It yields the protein CASTKGQGAYEQYF. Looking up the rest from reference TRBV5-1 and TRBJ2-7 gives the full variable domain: KAGVTQTPRYLIKTRGQQVTLSCSPISGHRSVSWYQQTPGQGLQFLFEYFSETQRNKGNFPGRFSGRQFSNSRSEMNVSTLELGDSALYLCASTKGQGAYEQYFGPGTRLTVT.

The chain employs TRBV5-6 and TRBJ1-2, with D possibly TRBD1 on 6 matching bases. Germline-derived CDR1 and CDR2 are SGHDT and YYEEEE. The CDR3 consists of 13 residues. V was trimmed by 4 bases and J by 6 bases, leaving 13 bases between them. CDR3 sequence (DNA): TGTGCCAGCAGCCTACAGGGTAGTCATGGCTACACCTTC. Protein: CASSLQGSHGYTF.

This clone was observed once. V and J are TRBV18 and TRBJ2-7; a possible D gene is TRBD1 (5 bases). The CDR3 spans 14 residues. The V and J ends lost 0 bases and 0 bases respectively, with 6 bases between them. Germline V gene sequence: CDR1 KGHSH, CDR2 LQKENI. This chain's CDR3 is CASSPPGASYEQYF. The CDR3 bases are TGTGCCAGCTCACCACCTGGGGCCTCCTACGAGCAGTACTTC. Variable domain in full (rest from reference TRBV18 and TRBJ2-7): NAGVMQNPRHLVRRRGQEARLRCSPMKGHSHVYWYRQLPEEGLKFMVYLQKENIIDESGMPKERFSAEFPKEGPSILRIQQVVRGDSAAYFCASSPPGASYEQYFGPGTRLTVT.

The CDR3 region has the DNA TGTGCCAGCAGTTTGGAGCAGATCCCTTGGAGCAATCAGCCCCAGCATTTT. Its translation: CASSLEQIPWSNQPQHF. The V and J genes are TRBV27 and TRBJ1-5; D not resolved. V lost 3 bases and J 1 base, leaving 16 bases between the germline ends. The CDR3 contains 17 residues. Germline CDR1 MNHEY, CDR2 SMNVEV (reference sequence).

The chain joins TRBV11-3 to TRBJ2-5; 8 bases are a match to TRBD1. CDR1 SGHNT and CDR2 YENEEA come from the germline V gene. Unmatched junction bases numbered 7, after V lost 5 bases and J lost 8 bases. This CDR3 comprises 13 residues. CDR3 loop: CASSLGQERTQYF. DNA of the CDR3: TGTGCCAGCAGCCTGGGACAGGAGAGAACCCAGTACTTC.

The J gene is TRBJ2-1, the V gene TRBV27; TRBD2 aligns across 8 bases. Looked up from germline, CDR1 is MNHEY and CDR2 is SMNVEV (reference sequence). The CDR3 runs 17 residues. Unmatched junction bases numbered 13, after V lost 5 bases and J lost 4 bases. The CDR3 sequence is CASSPLTVSGKYNEQFF. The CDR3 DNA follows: TGTGCCAGCAGTCCCCTGACGGTTAGCGGGAAATACAATGAGCAGTTCTTC.

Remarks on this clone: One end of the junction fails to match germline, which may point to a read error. The CDR3, as DNA: TGTTCCAGCAGCTTATTAACAGGGTCCTACGAGCAGTACTTC. Translated: CSSSLLTGSYEQYF. V usage is TRBV7-9 and J usage is TRBJ2-7; a possible D gene is TRBD1 (6 bases). Germline V gene data show CDR1 as SEHNR and CDR2 as FQNEAQ (reference sequence). This CDR3 contains 14 residues.

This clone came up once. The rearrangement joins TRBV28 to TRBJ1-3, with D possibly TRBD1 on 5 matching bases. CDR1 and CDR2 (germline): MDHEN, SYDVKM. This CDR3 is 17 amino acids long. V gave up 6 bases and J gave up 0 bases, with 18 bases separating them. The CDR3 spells CASRNGGTLHSGNTIYF. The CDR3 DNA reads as TGTGCCAGCAGAAACGGGGGGACCTTACACTCTGGAAACACCATATATTTT.

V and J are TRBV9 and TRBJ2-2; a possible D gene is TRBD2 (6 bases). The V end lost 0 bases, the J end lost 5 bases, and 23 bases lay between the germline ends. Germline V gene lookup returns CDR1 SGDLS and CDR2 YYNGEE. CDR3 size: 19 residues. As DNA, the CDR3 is TGTGCCAGCAGCGTAGACCCCCGTCCAACTAGGGACTCGACCGGGGAGCTGTTTTTT. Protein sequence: CASSVDPRPTRDSTGELFF.

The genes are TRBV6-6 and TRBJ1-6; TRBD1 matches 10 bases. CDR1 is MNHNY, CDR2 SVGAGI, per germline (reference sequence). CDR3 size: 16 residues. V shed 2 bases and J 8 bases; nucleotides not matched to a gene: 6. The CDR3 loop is CASSYPGQGQDSPLHF. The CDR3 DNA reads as TGTGCCAGCAGTTACCCGGGACAGGGGCAGGATTCACCCCTCCACTTT.

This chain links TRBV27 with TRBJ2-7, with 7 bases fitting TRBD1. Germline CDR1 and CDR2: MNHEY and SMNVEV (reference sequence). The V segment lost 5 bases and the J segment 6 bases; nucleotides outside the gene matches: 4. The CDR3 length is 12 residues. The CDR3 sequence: CASSMTGFEQYF. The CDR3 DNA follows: TGTGCCAGCAGTATGACAGGGTTCGAGCAGTACTTC.

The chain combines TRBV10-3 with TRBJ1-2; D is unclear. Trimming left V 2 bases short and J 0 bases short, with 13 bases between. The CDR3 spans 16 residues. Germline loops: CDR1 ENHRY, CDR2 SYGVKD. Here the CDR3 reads CAISEGPSWTNYGYTF. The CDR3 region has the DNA TGTGCCATCAGTGAGGGCCCTAGTTGGACTAACTATGGCTACACCTTC.

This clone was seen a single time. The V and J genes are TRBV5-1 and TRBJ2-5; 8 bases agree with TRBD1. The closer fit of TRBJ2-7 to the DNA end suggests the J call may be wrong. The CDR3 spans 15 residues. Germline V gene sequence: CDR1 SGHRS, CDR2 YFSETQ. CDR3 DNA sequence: TGCGCCAGCAGCTTGAGTCAGGGGGCTCGCTACGAGCAGTACTTC. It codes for CASSLSQGARYEQYF.

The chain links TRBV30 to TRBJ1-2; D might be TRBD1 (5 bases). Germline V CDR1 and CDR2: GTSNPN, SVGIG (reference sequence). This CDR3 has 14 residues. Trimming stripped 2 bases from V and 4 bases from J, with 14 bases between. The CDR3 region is CAWSTTDRAYGYTF. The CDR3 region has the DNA TGTGCCTGGAGTACCACCGACAGAGCCTATGGCTACACCTTC.

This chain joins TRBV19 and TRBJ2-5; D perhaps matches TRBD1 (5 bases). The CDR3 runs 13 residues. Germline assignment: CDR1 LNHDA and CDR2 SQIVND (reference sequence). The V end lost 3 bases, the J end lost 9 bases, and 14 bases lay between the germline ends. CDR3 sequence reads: CASSIDSPGAQYF. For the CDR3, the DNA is TGTGCCAGTAGTATCGACAGTCCTGGGGCCCAGTACTTC.

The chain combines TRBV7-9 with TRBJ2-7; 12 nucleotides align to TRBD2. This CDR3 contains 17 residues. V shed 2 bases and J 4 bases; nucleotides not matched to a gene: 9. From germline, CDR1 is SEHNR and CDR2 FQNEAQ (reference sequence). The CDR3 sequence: CASSLLPSGGAYYEQYF. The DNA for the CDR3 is TGTGCCAGCAGCTTATTGCCTAGCGGGGGGGCGTATTACGAGCAGTACTTC.